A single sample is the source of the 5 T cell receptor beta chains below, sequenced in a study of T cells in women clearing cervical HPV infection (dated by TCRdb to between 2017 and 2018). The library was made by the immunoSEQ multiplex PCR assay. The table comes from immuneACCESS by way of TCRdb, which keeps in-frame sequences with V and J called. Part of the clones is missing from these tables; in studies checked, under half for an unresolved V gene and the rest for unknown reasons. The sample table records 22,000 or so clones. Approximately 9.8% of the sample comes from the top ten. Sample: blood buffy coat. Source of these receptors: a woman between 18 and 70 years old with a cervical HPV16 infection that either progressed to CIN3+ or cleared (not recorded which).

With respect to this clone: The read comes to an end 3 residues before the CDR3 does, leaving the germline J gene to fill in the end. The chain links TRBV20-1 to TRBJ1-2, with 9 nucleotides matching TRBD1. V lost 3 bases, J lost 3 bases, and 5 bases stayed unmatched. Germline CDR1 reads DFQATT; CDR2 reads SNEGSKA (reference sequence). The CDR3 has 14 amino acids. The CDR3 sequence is CSARVRQGDYGYTF. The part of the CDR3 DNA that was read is TGCAGTGCTAGGGTCCGACAGGGGGACTATGGC.

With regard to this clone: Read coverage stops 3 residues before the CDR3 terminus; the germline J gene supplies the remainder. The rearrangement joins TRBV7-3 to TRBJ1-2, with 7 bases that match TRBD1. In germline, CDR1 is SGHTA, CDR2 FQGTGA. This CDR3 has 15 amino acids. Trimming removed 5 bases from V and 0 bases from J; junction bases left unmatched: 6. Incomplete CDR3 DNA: TGTGCCAGCAGCCTCGATGGGACAGCTAACTATGGC. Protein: CASSLDGTANYG. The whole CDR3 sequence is CASSLDGTANYGYTF.

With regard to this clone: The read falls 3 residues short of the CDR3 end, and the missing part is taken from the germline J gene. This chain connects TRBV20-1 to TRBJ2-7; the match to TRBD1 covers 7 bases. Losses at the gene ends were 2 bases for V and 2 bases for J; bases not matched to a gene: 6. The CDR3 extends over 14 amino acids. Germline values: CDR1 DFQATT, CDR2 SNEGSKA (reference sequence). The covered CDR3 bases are TGCAGTGCTAGAAGACAGGGCTCTACCTACGAG. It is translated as CSARRQGSTYE. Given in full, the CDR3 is CSARRQGSTYEQYF.

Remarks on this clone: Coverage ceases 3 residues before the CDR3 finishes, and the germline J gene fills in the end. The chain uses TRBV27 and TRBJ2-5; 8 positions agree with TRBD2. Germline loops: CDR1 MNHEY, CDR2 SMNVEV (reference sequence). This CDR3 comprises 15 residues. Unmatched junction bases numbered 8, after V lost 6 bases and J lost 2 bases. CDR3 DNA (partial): TGTGCCAGCAGCAGGCTAGCGGGCGCACAAGAGACC. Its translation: CASSRLAGAQET. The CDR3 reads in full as CASSRLAGAQETQYF.

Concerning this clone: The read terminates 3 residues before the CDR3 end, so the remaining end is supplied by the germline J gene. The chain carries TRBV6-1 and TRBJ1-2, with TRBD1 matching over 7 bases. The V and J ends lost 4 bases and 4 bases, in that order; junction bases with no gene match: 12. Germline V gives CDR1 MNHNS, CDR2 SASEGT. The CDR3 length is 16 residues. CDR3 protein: CASSVPRGNRPYGYTF. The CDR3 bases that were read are TGTGCCAGCAGTGTTCCCAGGGGGAACAGACCCTATGGC.